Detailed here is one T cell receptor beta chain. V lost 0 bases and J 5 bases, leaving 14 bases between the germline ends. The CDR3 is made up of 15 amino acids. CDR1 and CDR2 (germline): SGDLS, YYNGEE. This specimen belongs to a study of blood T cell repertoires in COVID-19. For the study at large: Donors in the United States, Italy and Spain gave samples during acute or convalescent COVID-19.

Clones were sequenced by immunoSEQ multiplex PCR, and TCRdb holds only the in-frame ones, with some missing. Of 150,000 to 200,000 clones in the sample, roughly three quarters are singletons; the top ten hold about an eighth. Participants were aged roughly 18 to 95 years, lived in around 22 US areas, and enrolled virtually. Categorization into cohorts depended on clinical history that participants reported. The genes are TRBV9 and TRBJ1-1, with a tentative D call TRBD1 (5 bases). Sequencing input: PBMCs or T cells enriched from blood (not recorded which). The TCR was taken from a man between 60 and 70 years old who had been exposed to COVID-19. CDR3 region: CASSVGGRGGTEAFF. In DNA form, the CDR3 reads TGTGCCAGCAGCGTAGGAGGACGGGGGGGTACTGAAGCTTTCTTT.